This TCR beta chain was found in a study of blood T cells in healthy people across ages. This clonotype was counted at least ten times. A J-beta primer mix and a sample-barcoded 5' primer were used in a second PCR of about 7 to 12 cycles. MiXCR, run by TCRdb on the 5' RACE reads, gives a single entry per CDR3 protein. The sample has approximately 680,000 distinct CDR3 sequences, approximately 30% seen once. Germline CDR1 and CDR2: DFQATT and SNEGSKA (reference sequence). This CDR3 contains 15 residues. V lost 0 bases and J lost 9, with 18 bases in between. Sequencing input: blood. The chain is built from TRBV20-1 and TRBJ2-1; D ambiguous. The clonotype comes from a woman over 75 in good health. The CDR3 DNA sequence: TGCAGTGCTAGAGATCCGGCACCTTTAAGCGCTGAGCAGTTCTTC. It is translated as CSARDPAPLSAEQFF.